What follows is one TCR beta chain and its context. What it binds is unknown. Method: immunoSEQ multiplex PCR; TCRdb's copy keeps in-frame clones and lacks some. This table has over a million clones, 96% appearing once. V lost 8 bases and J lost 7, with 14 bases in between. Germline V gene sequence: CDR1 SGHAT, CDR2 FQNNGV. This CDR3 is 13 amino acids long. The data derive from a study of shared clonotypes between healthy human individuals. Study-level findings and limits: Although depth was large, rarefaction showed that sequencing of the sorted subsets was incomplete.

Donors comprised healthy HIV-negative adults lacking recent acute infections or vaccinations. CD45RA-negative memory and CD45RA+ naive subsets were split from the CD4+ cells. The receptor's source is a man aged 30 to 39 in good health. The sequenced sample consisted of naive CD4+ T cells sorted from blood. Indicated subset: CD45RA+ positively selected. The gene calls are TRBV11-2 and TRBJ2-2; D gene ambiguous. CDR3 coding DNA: TGTGCCAGCTCTCGACCCAGTGTCGGGGAGCTGTTTTTT. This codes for CASSRPSVGELFF.